This T cell receptor (beta chain) was sequenced in a study of identical twins (dated by TCRdb to 2015 to 2016). Some background on the complete study: To test whether fetal clonotypes persist, the study used deep sequencing on TCR alpha and beta repertoires from monozygotic twins, unrelated adults of various ages, and cord blood. Replicate twin experiments were performed at different times using different library preparation protocols to rule out contamination.

This clonotype came up many times. Its antigen remains unidentified. It has no much larger one-base neighbor in the sample; base qualities were not kept. What the research found in general, with its limitations: Invariant T cells such as MAIT and iNKT could partly confound zero-insertion analyses, though diverse VJ usage argued against this for most clonotypes. Because the same donors could not be followed over many years, conclusions were based on cross-sectional statistical analysis. A weaker excess of twin sharing was found in beta out-of-frame sequences because the signal-to-noise ratio was lowered by fewer shared sequences. In monozygotic twins, recombination models systematically underestimated out-of-frame TCR alpha sharing, but the models matched the sharing seen between unrelated individuals. Compared with coincidental sharing between unrelated individuals, an excess of low generation-probability sequences was observed among out-of-frame TCR alpha sequences shared between twins. Fewer insertions were carried by abundant cord blood beta clonotypes; a weaker similar trend was observed in young adult naive repertoires, while no such trend was observed in memory repertoires.

Library preparation was by 5' RACE. TCRdb records Illumina HiSeq 2000 as the sequencer. A universal primer binding site was introduced by template switching, and a unique molecular identifier was present in the final cDNA, enabling accurate counting of TCR cDNA molecules. Specific primers in the conserved constant-segment region were used to synthesize first-strand cDNA for the TCR alpha and beta chains. Each cDNA library was double barcoded, with a SMART-Mk sample barcode plus Illumina barcodes, to control for contamination. TruSeq adapter sequences, together with Illumina sample barcodes, were added in two successive PCR steps. The TCR alpha and beta cDNA libraries were sequenced on the Illumina HiSeq platform using custom primers. From the authors' description of their analysis: Unique molecular identifiers were extracted from raw reads with MiGEC, and CDR3 positions were determined with MiXCR. Recombination models were inferred per individual with the repgenHMM and IGoR tools using an EM algorithm. Shared clonotype analysis was performed with the tcR package in R, normalizing sharing by the product of cloneset sizes. Out-of-frame nonproductive sequences were analyzed to study raw recombination free of thymic and clonal selection effects. Using fastp trimming at Q25 and MiXCR clonotype assembly, TCRdb reanalyzed the public sequencing data and kept in-frame beta chains. Every distinct CDR3 protein forms one entry, paired with its most common genes and DNA. TCRdb, not the authors, supplied the V and J calls. Across this sample there are about 240,000 distinct CDR3 sequences, with more than 9% seen only once. The ten top clones hold about a tenth of the sample.

CDR1 SQVTM and CDR2 ANQGSEA are derived from the germline V gene. V ends up 2 bases short and J 7 bases short, with an unmatched junction base count of 8. The CDR3, cysteine through phenylalanine, is 15 amino acids long. Only the CDR3 part of the read is kept: 45 bases, read in frame from the first base. Every donor in the study was a healthy Caucasian. Miltenyi CD45RO+ enrichment and human naive T-cell isolation kits were used to isolate memory (CD45RO+) and naive T cells from PBMC. The chain is assembled from TRBV29-1 and TRBJ2-1; TRBD2 agrees with 10 junctional bases. The specimen sequenced was memory T cells sorted from blood. The cell subset or site tag for this specimen amounts to: CD45RO+ enriched T cells. This receptor was taken from a man over 45 in good health. The DNA sequence is given as TGCAGCGTTGAATTGCGGCTAGCGGGAGTAAATGAGCAGTTCTTC. The translation is CSVELRLAGVNEQFF.